Presented here are 8 T cell receptor beta chains from one specimen sequenced in a study of patients and donors after allogeneic stem cell transplantation. TCRdb re-called the RT-PCR reads through MiXCR, storing one row per CDR3 protein. The table includes about 200,000 distinct CDR3 sequences, 41% detected once. The sample comprised blood, either unsorted or a sorted T cell fraction (not recorded which). These receptors were taken from a human donor who was either an allogeneic HSCT recipient or a stem cell or donor lymphocyte infusion donor (not recorded which). It is not recorded whose cells these are; they may come from a transplant donor.

A few counts support this clonotype. In nucleotides, the CDR3 is TGTGCCAGCAGTTTGGGCGGGAGGGCCTACCATAGCACAGATACGCAGTATTTT. Its protein is CASSLGGRAYHSTDTQYF. V is TRBV12-3 or TRBV12-4 and J is TRBJ2-3, with 9 positions matching TRBD2. J was trimmed by 0 bases and V by 3 bases; bases with no gene match: 10. CDR3 length: 18 amino acids.

Notes on this clonotype: Being one base from a much bigger clone, this may be a read error. The chain carries TRBV6-2 or TRBV6-3 and TRBJ2-7, with D hard to call. The CDR3 contains 11 residues. V shed 4 bases and J shed 3 bases, with 4 bases lying between them. Germline V CDR1 and CDR2: MNHEY, SVGEGT. The CDR3 reads CASSSFYEQYF. The DNA for the CDR3 is TGTGCCAGCAGTTCCTTCTACGAGCAGTACTTC.

This clonotype has a handful of counts. This sequence joins TRBV29-1 and TRBJ1-1, with D possibly being TRBD1 (5 bases). CDR3 length equals 13 residues. V was pared by 7 bases and J by 8 bases, with 20 bases between. Per the germline V gene, CDR1 is SQVTM and CDR2 is ANQGSEA. The CDR3 loop reads CSARRDSPREAFF. CDR3 nucleotide sequence: TGCAGCGCCCGGCGGGACTCGCCTCGAGAAGCTTTCTTT.

The CDR3 reads CASRTGPNTIYF. In nucleotides, the CDR3 is TGTGCCAGCAGGACAGGTCCAAACACCATATATTTT. The rearrangement links TRBV13 to TRBJ1-3, with D perhaps matching TRBD1 (6 bases). CDR3 length equals 12 residues. Germline V gene lookup returns CDR1 PRHDT and CDR2 FYEKMQ (reference sequence). V lost 6 bases to trimming and J lost 6 bases, with 9 bases between them. Complete variable domain (other parts from reference TRBV13 and TRBJ1-3): AAGVIQSPRHLIKEKRETATLKCYPIPRHDTVYWYQQGPGQDPQFLISFYEKMQSDKGSIPDRFSAQQFSDYHSELNMSSLELGDSALYFCASRTGPNTIYFGEGSWLTVV.

This clonotype was picked up a small number of times. The J gene is TRBJ1-4, the V gene TRBV20-1; unclear D gene. V dropped 0 bases and J dropped 10 bases, with 15 bases sitting between them. The CDR3 extends over 14 amino acids. CDR1 is DFQATT and CDR2 is SNEGSKA in the germline V gene (reference sequence). CDR3 protein: CSARDFIRPGKLFF. The CDR3 DNA reads TGCAGTGCTAGAGACTTCATCCGCCCGGGAAAACTGTTTTTT.

This clonotype was seen more than once but under ten times. The chain combines TRBV27 with TRBJ2-1, with D unclear. There are 12 residues in the CDR3. The V end lost 3 bases, the J end lost 9 bases, and 9 bases lay between the germline ends. Germline values: CDR1 MNHEY, CDR2 SMNVEV (reference sequence). This CDR3 reads CASSFPGAEQFF. CDR3 bases: TGTGCCAGCAGTTTCCCCGGAGCTGAGCAGTTCTTC.

This clonotype was picked up a small number of times. The chain joins TRBV3-1 to TRBJ1-1; maybe TRBD1 (5 bases). Per germline, CDR1 LGHDT and CDR2 YNNKEL (reference sequence). Trimming pared 3 bases from V and 7 bases from J, leaving 21 bases between. CDR3 size: 16 residues. The CDR3: CASSHEDMGGRSEAFF. The CDR3 DNA reads as TGTGCCAGCAGCCATGAAGATATGGGGGGACGAAGTGAAGCTTTCTTT.

This clonotype was observed a handful of times. The chain couples TRBV5-8 to TRBJ1-2; possibly TRBD1 for D (5 bases). Germline loops: CDR1 SGHTS, CDR2 YDEGEE. CDR3 length: 13 amino acids. With 7 bases removed from V and 4 bases from J, the gap between germline ends came to 14 bases. The chain's CDR3 is CASAGLGGYGYTF. The DNA of the CDR3 is TGTGCCAGCGCGGGGCTGGGTGGCTATGGCTACACCTTC.